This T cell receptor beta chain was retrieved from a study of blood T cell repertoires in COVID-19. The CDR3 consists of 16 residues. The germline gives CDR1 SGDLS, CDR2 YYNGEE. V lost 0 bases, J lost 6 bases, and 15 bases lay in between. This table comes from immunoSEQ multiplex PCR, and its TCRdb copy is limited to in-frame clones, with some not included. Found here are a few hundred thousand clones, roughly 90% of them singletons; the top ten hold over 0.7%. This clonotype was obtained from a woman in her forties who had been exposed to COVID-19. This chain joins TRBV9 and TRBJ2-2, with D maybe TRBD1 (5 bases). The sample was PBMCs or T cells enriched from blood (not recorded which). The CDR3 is CASSVEQGLFAGELFF. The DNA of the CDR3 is TGTGCCAGCAGCGTAGAGCAGGGCCTTTTCGCCGGGGAGCTGTTTTTT.